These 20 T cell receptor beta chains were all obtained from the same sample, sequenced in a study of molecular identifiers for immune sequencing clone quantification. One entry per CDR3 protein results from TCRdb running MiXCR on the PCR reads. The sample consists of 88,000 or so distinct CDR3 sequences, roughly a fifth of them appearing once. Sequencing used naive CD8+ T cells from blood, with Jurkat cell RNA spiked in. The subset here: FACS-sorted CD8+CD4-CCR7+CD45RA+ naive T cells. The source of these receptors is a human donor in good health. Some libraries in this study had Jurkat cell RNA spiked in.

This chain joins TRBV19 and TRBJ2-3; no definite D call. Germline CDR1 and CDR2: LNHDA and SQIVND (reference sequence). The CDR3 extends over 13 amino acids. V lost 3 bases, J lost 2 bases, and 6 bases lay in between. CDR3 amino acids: CASSMIATDTQYF. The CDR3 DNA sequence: TGTGCCAGTAGTATGATAGCCACAGATACGCAGTATTTT.

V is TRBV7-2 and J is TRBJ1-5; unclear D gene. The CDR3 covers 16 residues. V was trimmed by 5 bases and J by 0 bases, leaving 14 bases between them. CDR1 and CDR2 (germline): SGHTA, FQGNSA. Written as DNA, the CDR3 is TGTGCCAGCAGCCCGTTGGCGGAGAATAGCAATCAGCCCCAGCATTTT. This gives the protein CASSPLAENSNQPQHF.

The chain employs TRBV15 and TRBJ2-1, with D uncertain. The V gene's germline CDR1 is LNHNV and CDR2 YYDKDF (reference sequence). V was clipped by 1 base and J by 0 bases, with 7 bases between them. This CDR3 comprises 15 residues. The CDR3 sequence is CATSRARSSYNEQFF. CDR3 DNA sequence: TGTGCCACCAGCAGAGCCAGAAGCTCCTACAATGAGCAGTTCTTC. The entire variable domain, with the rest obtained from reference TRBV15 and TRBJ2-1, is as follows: DAMVIQNPRYQVTQFGKPVTLSCSQTLNHNVMYWYQQKSSQAPKLLFHYYDKDFNNEADTPDNFQSRRPNTSFCFLDIRSPGLGDTAMYLCATSRARSSYNEQFFGPGTRLTVL.

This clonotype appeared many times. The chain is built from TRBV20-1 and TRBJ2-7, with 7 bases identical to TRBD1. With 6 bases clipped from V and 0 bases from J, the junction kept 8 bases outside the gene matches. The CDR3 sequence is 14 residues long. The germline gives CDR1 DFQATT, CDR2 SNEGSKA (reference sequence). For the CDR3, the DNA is TGCAGTGCCCATGACAGGGCCCCCTCCTACGAGCAGTACTTC. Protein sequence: CSAHDRAPSYEQYF.

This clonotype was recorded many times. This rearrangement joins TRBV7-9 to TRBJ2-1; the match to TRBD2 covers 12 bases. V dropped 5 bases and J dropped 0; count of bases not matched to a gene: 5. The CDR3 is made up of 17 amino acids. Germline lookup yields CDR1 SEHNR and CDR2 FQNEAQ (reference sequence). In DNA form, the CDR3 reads TGTGCCAGCAGCAGGACTAGCGGGACGACCTCCTACAATGAGCAGTTCTTC. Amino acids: CASSRTSGTTSYNEQFF.

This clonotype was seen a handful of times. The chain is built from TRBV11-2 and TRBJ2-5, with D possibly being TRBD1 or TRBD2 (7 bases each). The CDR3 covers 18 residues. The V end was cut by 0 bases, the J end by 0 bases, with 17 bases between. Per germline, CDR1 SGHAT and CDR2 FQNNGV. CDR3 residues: CASSLDRIGRGHQETQYF. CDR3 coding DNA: TGTGCCAGCAGCTTAGATCGAATTGGGAGGGGGCACCAAGAGACCCAGTACTTC.

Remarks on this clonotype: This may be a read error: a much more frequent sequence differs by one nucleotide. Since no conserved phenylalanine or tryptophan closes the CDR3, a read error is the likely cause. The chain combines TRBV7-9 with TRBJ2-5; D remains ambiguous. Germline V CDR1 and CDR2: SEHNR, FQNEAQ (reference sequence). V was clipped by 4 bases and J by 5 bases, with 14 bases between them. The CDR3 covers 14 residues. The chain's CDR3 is CASSYLSVKETQYL. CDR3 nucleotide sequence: TGTGCCAGCAGCTACCTTTCTGTTAAGGAGACCCAGTACCTC.

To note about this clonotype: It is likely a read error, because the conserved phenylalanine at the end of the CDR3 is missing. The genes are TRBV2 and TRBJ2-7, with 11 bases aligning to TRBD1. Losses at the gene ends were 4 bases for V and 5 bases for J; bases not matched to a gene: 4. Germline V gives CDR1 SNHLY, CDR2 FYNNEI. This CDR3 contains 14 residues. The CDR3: CASSGGQGGNEQYS. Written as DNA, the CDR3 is TGTGCCAGCAGTGGGGGACAGGGGGGGAACGAGCAGTACTCC.

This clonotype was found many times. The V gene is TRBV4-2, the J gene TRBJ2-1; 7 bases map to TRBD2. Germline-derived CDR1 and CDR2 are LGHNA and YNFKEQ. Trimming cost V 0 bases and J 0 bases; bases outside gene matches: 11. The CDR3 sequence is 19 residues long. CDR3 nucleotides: TGTGCCAGCAGCCAAGAGATTCGAGCGGGGCCAAGCTCCTACAATGAGCAGTTCTTC. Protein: CASSQEIRAGPSSYNEQFF.

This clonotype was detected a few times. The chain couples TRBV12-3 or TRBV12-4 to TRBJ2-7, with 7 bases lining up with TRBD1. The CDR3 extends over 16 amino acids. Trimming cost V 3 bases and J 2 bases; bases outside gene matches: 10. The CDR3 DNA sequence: TGTGCCAGCAGTTTTTCAGGGGGTCGACTTACCTACGAGCAGTACTTC. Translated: CASSFSGGRLTYEQYF.

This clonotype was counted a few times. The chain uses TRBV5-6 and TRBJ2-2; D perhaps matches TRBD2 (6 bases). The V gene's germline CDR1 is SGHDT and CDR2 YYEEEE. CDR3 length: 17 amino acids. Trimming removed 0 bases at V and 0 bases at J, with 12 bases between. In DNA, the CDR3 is TGTGCCAGCAGCTTGGAGGGAGGTCTCTCGAACACCGGGGAGCTGTTTTTT. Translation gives CASSLEGGLSNTGELFF.

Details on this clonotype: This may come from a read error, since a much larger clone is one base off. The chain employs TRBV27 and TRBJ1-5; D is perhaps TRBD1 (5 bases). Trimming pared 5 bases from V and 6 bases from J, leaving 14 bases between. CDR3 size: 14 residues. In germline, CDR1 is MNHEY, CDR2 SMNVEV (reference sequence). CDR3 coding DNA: TGTGCCAGCAGTAGAACCTCCCAGGGTCAGCCCCAGCATTTT. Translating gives CASSRTSQGQPQHF.

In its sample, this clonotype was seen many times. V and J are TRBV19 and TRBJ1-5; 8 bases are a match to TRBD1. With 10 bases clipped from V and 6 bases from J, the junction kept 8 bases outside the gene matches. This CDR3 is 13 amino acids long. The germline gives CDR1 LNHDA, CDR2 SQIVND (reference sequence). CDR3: CATGQGFGQPQHF. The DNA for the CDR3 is TGTGCCACAGGACAGGGTTTCGGTCAGCCCCAGCATTTT. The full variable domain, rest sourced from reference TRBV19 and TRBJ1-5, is DGGITQSPKYLFRKEGQNVTLSCEQNLNHDAMYWYRQDPGQGLRLIYYSQIVNDFQKGDIAEGYSVSREKKESFPLTVTSAQKNPTAFYLCATGQGFGQPQHFGDGTRLSIL.

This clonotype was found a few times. CDR3 in DNA: TGCGCCAGCAGCTACCTAGCGGGGGGTCAAGAGACCCAGTACTTC. As protein: CASSYLAGGQETQYF. The chain combines TRBV4-1 with TRBJ2-5; 11 bases map to TRBD2. Per germline, CDR1 MGHRA and CDR2 YSYEKL. The trim removed 5 bases at V and 2 bases at J, leaving 4 bases unmatched. This CDR3 is built from 15 residues.

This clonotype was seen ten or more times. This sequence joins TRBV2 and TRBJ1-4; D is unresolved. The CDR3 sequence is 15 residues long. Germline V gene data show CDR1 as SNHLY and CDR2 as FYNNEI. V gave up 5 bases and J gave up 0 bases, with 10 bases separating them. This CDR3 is CASSQYTATNEKLFF. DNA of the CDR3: TGTGCCAGCAGTCAATACACTGCAACTAATGAAAAACTGTTTTTT.

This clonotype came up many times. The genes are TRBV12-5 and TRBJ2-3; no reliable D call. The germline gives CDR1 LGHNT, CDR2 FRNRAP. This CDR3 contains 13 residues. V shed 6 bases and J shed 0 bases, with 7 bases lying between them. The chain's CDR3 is CASGLDSTDTQYF. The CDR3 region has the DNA TGTGCTAGTGGCCTAGACAGCACAGATACGCAGTATTTT.

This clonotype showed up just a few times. CDR3 coding DNA: TGTGCCAGCAGTTTTAAACAGCGAGACACCGGGGAGCTGTTTTTT. Translating it yields CASSFKQRDTGELFF. The chain has TRBV27 and TRBJ2-2, with unresolved D. CDR3 size: 15 residues. Germline V gene lookup returns CDR1 MNHEY and CDR2 SMNVEV (reference sequence). V was cut by 3 bases and J by 3 bases, with 11 bases left in between.

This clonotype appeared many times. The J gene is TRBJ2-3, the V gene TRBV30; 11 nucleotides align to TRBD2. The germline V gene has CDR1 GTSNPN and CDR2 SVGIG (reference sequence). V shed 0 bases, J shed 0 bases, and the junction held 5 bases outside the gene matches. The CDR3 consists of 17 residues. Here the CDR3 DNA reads TGTGCCTGGAGTGTACAGGGACTAGCGGCTAGCACAGATACGCAGTATTTT. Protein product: CAWSVQGLAASTDTQYF.

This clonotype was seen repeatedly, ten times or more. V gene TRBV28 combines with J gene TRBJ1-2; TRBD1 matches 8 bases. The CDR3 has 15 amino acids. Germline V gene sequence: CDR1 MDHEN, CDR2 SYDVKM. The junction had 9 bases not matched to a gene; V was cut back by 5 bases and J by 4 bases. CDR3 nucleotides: TGTGCCAGCAGTACCCCAGGGGGCTTATTCTATGGCTACACCTTC. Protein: CASSTPGGLFYGYTF.

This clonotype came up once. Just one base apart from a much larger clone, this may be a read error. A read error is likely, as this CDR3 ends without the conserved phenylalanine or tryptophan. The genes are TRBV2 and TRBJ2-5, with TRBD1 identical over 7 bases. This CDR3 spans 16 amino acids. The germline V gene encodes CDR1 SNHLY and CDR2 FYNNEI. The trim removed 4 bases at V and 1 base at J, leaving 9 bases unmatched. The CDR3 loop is CASSVGLGGLQETQYL. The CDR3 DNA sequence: TGTGCCAGCAGTGTGGGGCTAGGGGGCCTCCAAGAGACCCAGTACCTC.